The entry that follows covers one T cell receptor (beta chain) sequence. The antigen is not known. The source of the sample is a study of cytotoxic CD8 clonotypes in ibrutinib-treated CLL. Profiling relied on immunoSEQ multiplex PCR, and the TCRdb table lists in-frame clones only, not all of them. The data contain about 39,000 clones, roughly 65% of them singletons. General study points: Progressing patients had sampling times that differed from those of sustained-remission patients. Patients showed higher baseline clonality than age-matched healthy donors, and it tracked circulating CD8+ T-cell counts.

This TCR was recovered from a human donor with chronic lymphocytic leukemia. Material: PBMCs, obtained at disease progression, from a patient treated with ibrutinib.

The CDR3 protein is CASSISGPTGELFF. CDR3 bases: TGTGCCAGTAGTATTAGCGGCCCCACCGGGGAGCTGTTTTTT. The chain recombines TRBV19 with TRBJ2-2; D is perhaps TRBD2 (6 bases). The CDR3 sequence is 14 residues long. In germline, CDR1 is LNHDA, CDR2 SQIVND (reference sequence). Trimming removed 3 bases from V and 4 bases from J, with 9 bases in between.